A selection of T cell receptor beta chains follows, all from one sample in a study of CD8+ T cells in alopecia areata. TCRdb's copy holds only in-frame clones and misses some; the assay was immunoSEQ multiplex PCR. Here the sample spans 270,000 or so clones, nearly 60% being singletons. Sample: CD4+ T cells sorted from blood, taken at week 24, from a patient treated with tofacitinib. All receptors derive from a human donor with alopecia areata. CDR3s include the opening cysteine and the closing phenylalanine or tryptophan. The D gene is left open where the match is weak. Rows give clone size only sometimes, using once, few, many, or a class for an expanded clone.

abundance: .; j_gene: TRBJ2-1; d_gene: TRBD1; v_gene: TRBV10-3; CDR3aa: CAISPGQGRNSYNEQFF; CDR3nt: TGTGCCATCAGCCCGGGACAGGGCAGAAACTCCTACAATGAGCAGTTCTTC
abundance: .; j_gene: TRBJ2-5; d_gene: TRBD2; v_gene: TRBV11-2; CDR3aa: CASRSIAGQETQYF; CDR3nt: TGTGCCAGCAGATCCATAGCGGGGCAAGAGACCCAGTACTTC
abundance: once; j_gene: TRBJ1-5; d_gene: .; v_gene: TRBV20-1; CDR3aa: CSAGDRTQHF; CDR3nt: TGCAGTGCTGGAGATCGGACCCAGCATTTT
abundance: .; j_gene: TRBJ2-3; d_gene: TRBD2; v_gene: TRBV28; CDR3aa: CACNGGANRDTQYF; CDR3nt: TGTGCCTGCAACGGGGGGGCTAACAGAGATACGCAGTATTTT
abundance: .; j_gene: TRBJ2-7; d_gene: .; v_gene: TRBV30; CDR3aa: CAWKKEGNFYEQYF; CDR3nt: TGTGCCTGGAAAAAAGAAGGGAATTTCTACGAGCAGTACTTC
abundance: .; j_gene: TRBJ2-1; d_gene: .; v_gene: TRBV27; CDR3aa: CASSSTPDSYNEQFF; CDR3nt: TGTGCCAGCAGTTCCACACCCGACAGTTACAATGAGCAGTTCTTC
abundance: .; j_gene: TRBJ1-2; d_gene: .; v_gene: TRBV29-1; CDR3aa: CSVSGKEGRIYDYGYTF; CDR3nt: TGCAGCGTTAGTGGAAAGGAGGGACGAATATACGACTATGGCTACACCTTC
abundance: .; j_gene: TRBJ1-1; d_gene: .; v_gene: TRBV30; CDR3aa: CAWTPGAPLTGNTEAFF; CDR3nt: TGTGCCTGGACGCCAGGAGCCCCCCTGACAGGGAACACTGAAGCTTTCTTT
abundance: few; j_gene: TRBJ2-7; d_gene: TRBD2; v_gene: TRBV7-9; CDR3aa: CASSPYSGGEQYF; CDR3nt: TGTGCCAGCAGCCCCTATAGCGGGGGCGAGCAGTACTTC
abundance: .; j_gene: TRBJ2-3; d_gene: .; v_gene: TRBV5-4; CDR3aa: CASSPKVTDTQYF; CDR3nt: TGTGCCAGCAGCCCTAAAGTCACAGATACGCAGTATTTT
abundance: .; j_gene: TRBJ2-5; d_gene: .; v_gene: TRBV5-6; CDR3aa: CASRMVEGPETQYF; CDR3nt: TGTGCCAGCAGAATGGTGGAGGGGCCGGAGACCCAGTACTTC
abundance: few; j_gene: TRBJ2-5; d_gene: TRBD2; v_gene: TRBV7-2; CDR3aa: CASSPESTSGGSGTQYF; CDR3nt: TGTGCCAGCAGCCCTGAATCGACTAGCGGGGGGTCCGGGACCCAGTACTTC
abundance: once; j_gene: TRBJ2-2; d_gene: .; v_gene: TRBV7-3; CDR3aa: CASSYLAGELFF; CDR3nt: TGTGCCAGCTCCTATCTGGCCGGGGAGCTGTTTTTT
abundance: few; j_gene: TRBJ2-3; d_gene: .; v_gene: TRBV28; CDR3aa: CASRPTRRNTDTQYF; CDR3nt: TGTGCCAGCAGGCCGACTAGAAGGAACACAGATACGCAGTATTTT